This T cell receptor (beta chain) was sequenced during a study of blood T cell repertoires in COVID-19 (dated by TCRdb to the early 2020s). General notes on the study: Collaborator samples came from the United States, Italy and Spain and covered acute and convalescent phases of COVID-19. The material from the prospective study consisted of cDNA or gDNA derived from T cells, B-cell-depleted T cells, or PBMCs. Subjects who had been exposed to COVID-19, were actively infected with it, or had recovered from it provided the deeply sampled blood TCRbeta repertoires that made up the dataset. The repertoires were released in a freely available public database intended as a resource for research on the immune response to SARS-CoV-2. Samples were obtained from the ongoing ImmuneRACE study (first 160 participants) and from over 1,000 subjects provided by 6 global collaborators. A de-identified subject ID, COVID-19 status, age in years and sex were almost always included in the sample metadata. Where available, HLA class I and class II types were taken from metadata supplied by the sample provider and were not determined by assay-based typing. What the authors observed across the whole study: How much clinical and demographic metadata was included differed by source and by participant, and the metadata was provided uncurated.

Collaborating institutions collected whole blood in K2EDTA tubes following their own protocols. For TCRbeta analysis, collaborators shipped samples as frozen whole blood, isolated PBMCs, or DNA extracted from either of those sample types. TCRbeta CDR3 regions were amplified from genomic DNA by means of the immunoSEQ Assay, a bias-controlled multiplex PCR. The authors' analysis ran thus. Within the assay, amplification of reference gene primers was used to estimate how many nucleated cells each sample contained. To quantify the absolute abundance of each unique TCRbeta CDR3 rearrangement, sequence reads were collapsed and filtered. Productive Simpson clonality was computed per sample as the square root of Simpson's diversity index over productive rearrangements. Imported from immuneACCESS, the table was reduced by TCRdb to in-frame sequences with V and J called. These copies leave out some clones; in studies compared against another copy, an unresolved V gene accounts for under half, and the cause of the remainder is not known. Clone size and V and J calls were adopted from that table, with D and trimming inferred from the DNA. Within this sample are under 150,000 clones, with more than 75% of them counted one time only. In total, the top ten clones hold about 5% of the sample.

Notes on this clone: The antigen it binds to is not known. No base quality values were provided; no much bigger clone lies one nucleotide off.

CDR3 length: 15 amino acids, cysteine to phenylalanine. This entry keeps only the CDR3 DNA: 45 bases, framed from base 1. Looking up the germline V gene yields CDR1 SQVTM and CDR2 ANQGSEA. Trimming removed 6 bases from V and 7 bases from J, leaving 24 bases between the germline ends. Sequencing was performed on peripheral blood. The sequence links TRBV29-1 to TRBJ1-2, with TRBD1 perhaps the D gene, on 6 matching bases. This TCR came from a woman aged 45-59 years with acute or convalescent COVID-19. CDR3 loop: CSVPRGTQANGGYTF. The nucleotide sequence is TGCAGCGTCCCGAGGGGGACACAGGCAAACGGTGGCTACACCTTC.